This T cell receptor beta chain was documented in a study of synovial regulatory T cells in juvenile arthritis. Findings of the study overall: Largely private between patients, iaTreg TCR repertoires showed partial overlap with synovial Teff and blood CPL repertoires.

CDR1 and CDR2 from the germline V gene are KGHSH and LQKENI. CDR3 length equals 18 residues. The nucleotide record is missing. Note on this clone: The antigen is undetermined.

Median disease duration was approximately 7 years, range 0.2-19.1. Some clones are missing from TCRdb's copy, which holds only in-frame ones; the method was immunoSEQ multiplex PCR. This sample's table has about 10,000 clones. The sample taken for sequencing was Treg cells from blood. Subset specified: remaining (HLA-DR-negative) circulating blood Treg cells. The TCR was taken from a donor younger than 35 with juvenile idiopathic arthritis. V is TRBV18 and J is TRBJ1-1; absent DNA, TCRdb's TRBD1 call cannot be checked. The CDR3 reads CASSPNWGREGFGTEAFF. Variable domain in full (rest from reference TRBV18 and TRBJ1-1): NAGVMQNPRHLVRRRGQEARLRCSPMKGHSHVYWYRQLPEEGLKFMVYLQKENIIDESGMPKERFSAEFPKEGPSILRIQQVVRGDSAAYFCASSPNWGREGFGTEAFFGQGTRLTVV.